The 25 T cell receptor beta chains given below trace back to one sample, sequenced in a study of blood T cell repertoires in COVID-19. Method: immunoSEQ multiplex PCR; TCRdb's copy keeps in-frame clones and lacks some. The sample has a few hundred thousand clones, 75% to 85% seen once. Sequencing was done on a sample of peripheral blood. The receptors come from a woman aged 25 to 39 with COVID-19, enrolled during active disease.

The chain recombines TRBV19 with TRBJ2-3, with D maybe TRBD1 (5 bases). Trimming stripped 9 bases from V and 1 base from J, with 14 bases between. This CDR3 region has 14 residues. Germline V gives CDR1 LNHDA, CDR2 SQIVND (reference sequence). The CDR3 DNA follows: TGTGCCAGCAGTGGGGCAAGGGGCACAGATACGCAGTATTTT. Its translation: CASSGARGTDTQYF.

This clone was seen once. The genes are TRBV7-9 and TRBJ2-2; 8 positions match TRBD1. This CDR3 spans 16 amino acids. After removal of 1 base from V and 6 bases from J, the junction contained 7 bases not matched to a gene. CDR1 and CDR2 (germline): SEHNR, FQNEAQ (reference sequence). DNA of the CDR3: TGTGCCAGCAGCTTAGAACGAGTACAGGGGGCCGGGGAGCTGTTTTTT. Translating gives CASSLERVQGAGELFF.

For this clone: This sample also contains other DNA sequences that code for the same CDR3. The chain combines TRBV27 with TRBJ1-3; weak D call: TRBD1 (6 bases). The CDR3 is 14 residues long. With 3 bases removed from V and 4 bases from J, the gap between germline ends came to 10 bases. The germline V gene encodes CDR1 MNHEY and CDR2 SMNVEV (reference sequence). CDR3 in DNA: TGTGCCAGCAGTTTGACAGGCTTGGGAAACACCATATATTTT. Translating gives CASSLTGLGNTIYF.

The CDR3 DNA sequence: TGTGCCAGCAGTTTCCTTGAGACAGGGAGAGATACGCAGTATTTT. Its protein is CASSFLETGRDTQYF. J is TRBJ2-3 and V is TRBV28; 7 bases are a match to TRBD1. Germline lookup yields CDR1 MDHEN and CDR2 SYDVKM. The CDR3 runs to 15 residues. V lost 3 bases and J lost 5; bases outside the gene matches: 8.

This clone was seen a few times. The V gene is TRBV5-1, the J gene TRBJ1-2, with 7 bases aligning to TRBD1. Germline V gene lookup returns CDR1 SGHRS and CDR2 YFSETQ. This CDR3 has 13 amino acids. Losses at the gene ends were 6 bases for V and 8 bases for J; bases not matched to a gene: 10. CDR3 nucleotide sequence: TGCGCCAGCACACAGGGGATCTGGGACGGCTACACCTTC. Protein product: CASTQGIWDGYTF.

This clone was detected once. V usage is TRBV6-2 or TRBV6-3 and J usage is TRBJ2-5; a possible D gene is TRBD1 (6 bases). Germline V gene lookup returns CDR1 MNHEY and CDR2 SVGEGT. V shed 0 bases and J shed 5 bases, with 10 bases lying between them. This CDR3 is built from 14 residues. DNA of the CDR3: TGTGCCAGCAGTTACTCCGGGACAATGGAGACCCAGTACTTC. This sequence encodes CASSYSGTMETQYF.

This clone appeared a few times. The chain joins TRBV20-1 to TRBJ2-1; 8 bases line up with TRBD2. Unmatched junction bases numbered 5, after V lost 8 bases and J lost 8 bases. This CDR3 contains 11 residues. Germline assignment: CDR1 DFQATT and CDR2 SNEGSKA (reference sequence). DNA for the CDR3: TGCAGTTTAGGAGCGGGAGATGAGCAGTTCTTC. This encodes CSLGAGDEQFF.

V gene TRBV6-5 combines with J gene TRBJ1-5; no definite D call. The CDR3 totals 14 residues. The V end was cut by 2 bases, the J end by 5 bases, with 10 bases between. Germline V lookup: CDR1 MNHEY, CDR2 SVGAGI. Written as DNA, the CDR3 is TGTGCCAGCAGTTACGTGGCAGGTGATCAGCCCCAGCATTTT. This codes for CASSYVAGDQPQHF.

This chain's CDR3 is CASSYSPSGTGGANEQFF. CDR3 bases: TGTGCCAGCAGTTACTCCCCTAGTGGGACAGGGGGCGCGAATGAGCAGTTCTTC. The V call is TRBV6-2 or TRBV6-3, the J call TRBJ2-1; TRBD1 agrees at 12 bases. J was trimmed by 7 bases and V by 0 bases; bases with no gene match: 10. The germline V gene encodes CDR1 MNHEY and CDR2 SVGEGT. This CDR3 is 18 amino acids long.

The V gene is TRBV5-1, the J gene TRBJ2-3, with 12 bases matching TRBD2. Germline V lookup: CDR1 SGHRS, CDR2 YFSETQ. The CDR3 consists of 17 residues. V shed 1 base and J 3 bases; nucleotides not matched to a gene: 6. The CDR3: CASSLTTSGSGTDTQYF. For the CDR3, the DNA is TGCGCCAGCAGCTTGACGACTAGCGGGAGTGGTACAGATACGCAGTATTTT.

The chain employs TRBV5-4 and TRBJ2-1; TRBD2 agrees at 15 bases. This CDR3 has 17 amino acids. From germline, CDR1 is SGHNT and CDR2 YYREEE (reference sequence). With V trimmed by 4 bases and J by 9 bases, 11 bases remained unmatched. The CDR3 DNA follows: TGTGCCAGCAGCCCGACCTCCGGGACTAGCGGGAGGCGTGAGCAGTTCTTC. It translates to CASSPTSGTSGRREQFF.

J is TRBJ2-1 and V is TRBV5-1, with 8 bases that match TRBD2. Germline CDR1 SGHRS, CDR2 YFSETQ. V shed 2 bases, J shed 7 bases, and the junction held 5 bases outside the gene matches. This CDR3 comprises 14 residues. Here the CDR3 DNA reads TGCGCCAGCAGCTTCGGCGGGGGGTCAAATGAGCAGTTCTTC. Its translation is CASSFGGGSNEQFF.

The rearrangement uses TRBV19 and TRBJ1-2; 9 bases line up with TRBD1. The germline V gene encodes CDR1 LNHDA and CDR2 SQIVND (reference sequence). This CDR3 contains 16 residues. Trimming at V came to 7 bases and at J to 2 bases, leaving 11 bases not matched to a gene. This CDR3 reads CASTHLIGTGNYGYTF. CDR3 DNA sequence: TGTGCCAGTACTCACTTAATCGGGACAGGGAACTATGGCTACACCTTC.

CDR3 bases: TGTGCCACCAGCCGAAGGACAGACCAAGAGACCCAGTACTTC. It codes for CATSRRTDQETQYF. The chain joins TRBV15 to TRBJ2-5; tentative D call: TRBD1 (6 bases). The V end lost 5 bases, the J end lost 0 bases, and 10 bases lay between the germline ends. The germline gives CDR1 LNHNV, CDR2 YYDKDF (reference sequence). The CDR3 has 14 amino acids.

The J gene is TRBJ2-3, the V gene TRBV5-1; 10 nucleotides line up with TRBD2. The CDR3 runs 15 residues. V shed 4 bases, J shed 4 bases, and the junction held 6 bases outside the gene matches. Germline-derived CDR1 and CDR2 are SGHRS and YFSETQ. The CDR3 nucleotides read TGCGCCAGCAGCCCGAGCGGGAGGGCCCCAGATACGCAGTATTTT. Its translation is CASSPSGRAPDTQYF.

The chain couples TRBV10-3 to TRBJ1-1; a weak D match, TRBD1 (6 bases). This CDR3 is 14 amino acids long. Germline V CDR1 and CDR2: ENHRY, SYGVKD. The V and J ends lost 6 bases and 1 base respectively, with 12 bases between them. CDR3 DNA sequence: TGTGCCATCAGGAAAGGGGGAAAGAACACTGAAGCTTTCTTT. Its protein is CAIRKGGKNTEAFF.

The CDR3 here is CASSETGGAYNEQFF. The CDR3 coding sequence is TGTGCCAGCAGCGAGACAGGGGGCGCGTACAATGAGCAGTTCTTC. The chain carries TRBV6-2 or TRBV6-3 and TRBJ2-1, with 10 bases fitting TRBD1. V lost 6 bases and J lost 4; bases outside the gene matches: 6. The CDR3 extends over 15 amino acids. From germline, CDR1 is MNHEY and CDR2 SVGEGT.

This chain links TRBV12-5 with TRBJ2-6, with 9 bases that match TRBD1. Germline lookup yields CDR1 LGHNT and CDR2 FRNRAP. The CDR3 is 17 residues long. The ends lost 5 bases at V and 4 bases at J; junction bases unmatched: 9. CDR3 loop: CASGPGDRASGANVLTF. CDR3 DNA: TGTGCTAGTGGTCCGGGGGACAGGGCGTCCGGGGCCAACGTCCTGACTTTC.

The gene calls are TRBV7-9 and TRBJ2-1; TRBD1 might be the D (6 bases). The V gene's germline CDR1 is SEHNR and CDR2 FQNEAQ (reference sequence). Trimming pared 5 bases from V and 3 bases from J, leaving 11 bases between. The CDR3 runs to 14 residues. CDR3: CASSLQDSYNEQFF. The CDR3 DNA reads TGTGCCAGCAGCCTCCAGGACAGCTACAATGAGCAGTTCTTC.

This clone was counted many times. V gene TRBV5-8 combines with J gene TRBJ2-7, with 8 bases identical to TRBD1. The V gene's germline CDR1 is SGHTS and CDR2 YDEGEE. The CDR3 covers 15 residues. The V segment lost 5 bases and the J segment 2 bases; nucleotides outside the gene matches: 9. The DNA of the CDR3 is TGTGCCAGCAGACGAGGGGACAGGAGTGCCTACGAGCAGTACTTC. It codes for CASRRGDRSAYEQYF.

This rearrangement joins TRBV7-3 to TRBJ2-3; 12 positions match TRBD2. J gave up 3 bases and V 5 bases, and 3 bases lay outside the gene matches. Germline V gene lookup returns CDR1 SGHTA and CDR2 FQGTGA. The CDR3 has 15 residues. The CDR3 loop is CASSTLAGGTDTQYF. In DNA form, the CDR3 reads TGTGCCAGCAGCACGCTAGCGGGAGGGACAGATACGCAGTATTTT.

The CDR3 nucleotides read TGTGCCAGCAGTGAATCGACAGGGAGTGGTTCACCCCTCCACTTT. This sequence encodes CASSESTGSGSPLHF. J is TRBJ1-6 and V is TRBV25-1; 7 bases are a match to TRBD1. Germline V gene lookup returns CDR1 MGHDK and CDR2 SYGVNS. CDR3 length: 15 residues. J was trimmed by 9 bases and V by 1 base; bases with no gene match: 6.

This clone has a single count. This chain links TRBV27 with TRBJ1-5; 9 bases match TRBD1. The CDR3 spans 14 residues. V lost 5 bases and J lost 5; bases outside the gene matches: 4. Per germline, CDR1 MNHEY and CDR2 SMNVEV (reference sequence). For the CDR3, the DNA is TGTGCCAGCAGTCTACAGGGGGCTTATCAGCCCCAGCATTTT. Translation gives CASSLQGAYQPQHF.

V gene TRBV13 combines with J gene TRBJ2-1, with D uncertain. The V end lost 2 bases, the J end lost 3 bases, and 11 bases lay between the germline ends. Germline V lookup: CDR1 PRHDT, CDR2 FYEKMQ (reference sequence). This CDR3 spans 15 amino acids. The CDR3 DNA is TGTGCCAGCAGCTTATCAGGTCGGAACTACAATGAGCAGTTCTTC. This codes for CASSLSGRNYNEQFF.

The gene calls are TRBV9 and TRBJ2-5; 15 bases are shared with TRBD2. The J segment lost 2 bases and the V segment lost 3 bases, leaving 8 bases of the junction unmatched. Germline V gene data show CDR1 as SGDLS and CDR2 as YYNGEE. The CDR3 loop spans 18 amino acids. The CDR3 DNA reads TGTGCCAGCAGCGCCCGGACTAGCGGGAGGGGCGGACAAGAGACCCAGTACTTC. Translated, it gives CASSARTSGRGGQETQYF.